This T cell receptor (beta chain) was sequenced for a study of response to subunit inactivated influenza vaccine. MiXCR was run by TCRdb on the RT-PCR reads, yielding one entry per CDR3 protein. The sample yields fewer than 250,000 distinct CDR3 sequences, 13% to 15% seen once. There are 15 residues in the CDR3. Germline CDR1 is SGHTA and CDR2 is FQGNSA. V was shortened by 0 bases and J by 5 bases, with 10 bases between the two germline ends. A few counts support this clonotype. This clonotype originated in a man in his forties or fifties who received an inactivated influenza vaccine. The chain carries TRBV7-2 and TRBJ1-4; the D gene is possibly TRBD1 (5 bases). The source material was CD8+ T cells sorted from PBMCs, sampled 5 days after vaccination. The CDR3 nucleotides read TGTGCCAGCAGCTTAGCTGACAGCCTAAATGAAAAACTGTTTTTT. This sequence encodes CASSLADSLNEKLFF.